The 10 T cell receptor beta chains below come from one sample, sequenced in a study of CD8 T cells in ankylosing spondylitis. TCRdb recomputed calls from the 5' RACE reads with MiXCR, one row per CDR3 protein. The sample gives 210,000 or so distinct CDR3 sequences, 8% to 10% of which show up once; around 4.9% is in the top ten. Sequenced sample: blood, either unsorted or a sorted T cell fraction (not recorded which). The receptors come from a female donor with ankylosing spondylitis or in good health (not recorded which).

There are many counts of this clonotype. The CDR3 DNA sequence: TGTGCCAGCAGCTTGCTGGACCCGCTAACAAACATTCAGTACTTC. Translating gives CASSLLDPLTNIQYF. The chain joins TRBV5-5 to TRBJ2-4; the D is unclear. CDR1 SGHKS and CDR2 YYEKEE come from the germline V gene (reference sequence). CDR3 length: 15 amino acids. V lost 1 base and J 6 bases, leaving 14 bases between the germline ends.

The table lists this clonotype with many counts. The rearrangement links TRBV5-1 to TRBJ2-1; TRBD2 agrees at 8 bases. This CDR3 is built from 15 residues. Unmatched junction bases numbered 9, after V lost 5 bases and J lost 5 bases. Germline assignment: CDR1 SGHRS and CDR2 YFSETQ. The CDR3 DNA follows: TGCGCCAGCAGACGGGGGGGGACTAGGGACAATGAGCAGTTCTTC. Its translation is CASRRGGTRDNEQFF.

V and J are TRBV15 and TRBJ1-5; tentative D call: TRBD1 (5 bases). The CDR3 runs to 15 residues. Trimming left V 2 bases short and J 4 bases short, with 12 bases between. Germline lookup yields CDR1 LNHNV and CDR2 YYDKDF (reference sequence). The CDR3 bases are TGTGCCACCAGCAGACTGGCGGGGGAGAATCAGCCCCAGCATTTT. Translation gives CATSRLAGENQPQHF.

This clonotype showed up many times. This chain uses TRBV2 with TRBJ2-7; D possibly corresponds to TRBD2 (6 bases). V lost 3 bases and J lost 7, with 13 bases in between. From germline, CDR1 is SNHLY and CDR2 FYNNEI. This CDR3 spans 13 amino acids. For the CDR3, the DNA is TGTGCCAGCAGTGAGCGGAGGGGAGAAGAGCAGTACTTC. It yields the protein CASSERRGEEQYF.

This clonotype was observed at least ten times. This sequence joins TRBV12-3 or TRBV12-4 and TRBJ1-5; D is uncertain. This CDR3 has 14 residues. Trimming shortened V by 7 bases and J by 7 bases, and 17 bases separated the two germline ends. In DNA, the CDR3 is TGTGCCAGCACCTTCTCGGCCTCAGACCAGCCCCAGCATTTT. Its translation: CASTFSASDQPQHF.

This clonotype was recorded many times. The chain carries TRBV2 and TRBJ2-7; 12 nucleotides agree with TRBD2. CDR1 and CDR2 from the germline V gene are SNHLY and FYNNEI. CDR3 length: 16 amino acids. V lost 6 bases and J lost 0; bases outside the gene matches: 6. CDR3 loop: CASRGLAGGISYEQYF. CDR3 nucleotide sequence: TGTGCCAGCAGGGGGCTAGCGGGAGGGATCTCCTACGAGCAGTACTTC.

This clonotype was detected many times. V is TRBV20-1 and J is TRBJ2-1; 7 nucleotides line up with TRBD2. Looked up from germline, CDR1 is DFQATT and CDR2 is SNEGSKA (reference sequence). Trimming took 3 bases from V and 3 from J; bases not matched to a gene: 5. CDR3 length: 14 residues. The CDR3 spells CSASGRDYYNEQFF. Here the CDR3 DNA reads TGCAGTGCTAGTGGAAGGGACTACTACAATGAGCAGTTCTTC.

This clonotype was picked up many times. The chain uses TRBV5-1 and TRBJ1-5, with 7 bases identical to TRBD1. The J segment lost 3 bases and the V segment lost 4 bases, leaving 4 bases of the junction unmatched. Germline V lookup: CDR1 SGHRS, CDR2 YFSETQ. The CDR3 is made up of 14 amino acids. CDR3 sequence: CASSLGTDNQPQHF. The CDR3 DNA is TGCGCCAGCAGCCTCGGGACAGACAATCAGCCCCAGCATTTT.

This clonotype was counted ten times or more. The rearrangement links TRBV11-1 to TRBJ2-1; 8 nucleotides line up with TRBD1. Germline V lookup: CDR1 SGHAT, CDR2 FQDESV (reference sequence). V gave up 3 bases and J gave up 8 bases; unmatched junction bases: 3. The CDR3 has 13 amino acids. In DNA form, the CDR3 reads TGTGCCAGCAGCTTGACAGGGGCCCATGAGCAGTTCTTC. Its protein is CASSLTGAHEQFF.

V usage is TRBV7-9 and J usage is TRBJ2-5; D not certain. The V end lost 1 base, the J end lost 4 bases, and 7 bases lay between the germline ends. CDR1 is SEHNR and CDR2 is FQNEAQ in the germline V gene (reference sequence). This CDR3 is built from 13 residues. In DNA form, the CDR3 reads TGTGCCAGCAGCTTAGGGACCCCAGAGACCCAGTACTTC. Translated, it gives CASSLGTPETQYF.